A single sample gave rise to the 28 T cell receptor beta chains below, sequenced in a study of blood T cell repertoires in COVID-19. The protocol was immunoSEQ multiplex PCR, while the TCRdb copy is restricted to in-frame clones and leaves out a portion. The data show 60,000 to 70,000 clones, with more than 85% seen just once and approximately 14% held by the top ten. Source material: peripheral blood. Receptor source: a human donor with active COVID-19. The donor label of this sample is uncertain.

The chain has TRBV11-1 and TRBJ1-1, with TRBD1 matching 7 bases. V was clipped by 2 bases and J by 4 bases; unmatched bases: 10. Germline CDR1 and CDR2: SGHAT and FQDESV (reference sequence). The CDR3 is 16 residues long. The CDR3 coding sequence is TGTGCCAGCAGCTTAAGTGGGTACAGGGGTAGCACTGAAGCTTTCTTT. Translated: CASSLSGYRGSTEAFF.

J is TRBJ2-5 and V is TRBV5-1; D is perhaps TRBD2 (6 bases). The CDR3 contains 14 residues. Between the trimmed V and J ends, which lost 5 bases and 5 bases, there was a span of 16 bases. Germline V gives CDR1 SGHRS, CDR2 YFSETQ. CDR3 region: CASSFSGATETQYF. The CDR3 DNA reads as TGCGCCAGCAGTTTTAGCGGAGCCACGGAGACCCAGTACTTC.

The chain uses TRBV29-1 and TRBJ1-1, with TRBD1 identical over 8 bases. The CDR3 is 13 residues long. V shed 3 bases, J shed 5 bases, and the junction held 5 bases outside the gene matches. Germline CDR1 SQVTM, CDR2 ANQGSEA. Here the CDR3 DNA reads TGCAGCGTTGAGGCAGGGGGCGGAACTGAAGCTTTCTTT. It is translated as CSVEAGGGTEAFF.

This clone was recorded only once. The chain uses TRBV28 and TRBJ2-7; 10 nucleotides align to TRBD2. The junction had 6 bases not matched to a gene; V was cut back by 5 bases and J by 2 bases. CDR3 length: 15 residues. Germline CDR1 and CDR2: MDHEN and SYDVKM. CDR3 sequence (DNA): TGTGCCAGCAGTCCGGGACTAGCGTCGCCCTACGAGCAGTACTTC. Encoded protein: CASSPGLASPYEQYF.

V usage is TRBV18 and J usage is TRBJ2-2; TRBD2 matches 10 bases. This CDR3 is built from 16 residues. CDR1 is KGHSH and CDR2 is LQKENI in the germline V gene. J was trimmed by 4 bases and V by 1 base; bases with no gene match: 3. The CDR3 DNA sequence: TGTGCCAGCTCACCACAAAGCGGGAGGGCCACCGGGGAGCTGTTTTTT. It is translated as CASSPQSGRATGELFF.

The genes are TRBV4-1 and TRBJ2-1; 10 bases align to TRBD1. This CDR3 has 16 amino acids. V was pared by 1 base and J by 6 bases, with 6 bases of the junction left unmatched. Germline V CDR1 and CDR2: MGHRA, YSYEKL. The CDR3 sequence is CASSQVPGTGVNEQFF. The CDR3 DNA reads as TGCGCCAGCAGCCAAGTTCCCGGGACAGGGGTCAATGAGCAGTTCTTC.

The chain uses TRBV5-5 and TRBJ2-7, with a weak D call TRBD1 (6 bases). CDR3 length: 13 amino acids. Germline V gene sequence: CDR1 SGHKS, CDR2 YYEKEE (reference sequence). The germline V and J ends were trimmed by 4 bases and 4 bases, with 12 bases remaining between them. The CDR3 bases are TGTGCCAGCAGCCCAAGGGGGAATTACGAGCAGTACTTC. Its translation: CASSPRGNYEQYF.

The chain links TRBV4-1 to TRBJ1-2, with D uncertain. Trimming pared 0 bases from V and 0 bases from J, leaving 14 bases between. There are 17 residues in the CDR3. Per germline, CDR1 MGHRA and CDR2 YSYEKL. The CDR3 bases are TGCGCCAGCAGCCAAGATCAGACGACTGGAGCTAACTATGGCTACACCTTC. As protein: CASSQDQTTGANYGYTF.

The rearrangement links TRBV5-1 to TRBJ2-1, with a possible D match to TRBD1 (6 bases). The V gene's germline CDR1 is SGHRS and CDR2 YFSETQ. The CDR3 length is 15 residues. Deletions cut 3 bases from V and 4 bases from J, with 14 bases between. The CDR3: CASSSQGPSYNEQFF. CDR3 coding DNA: TGCGCCAGCAGCTCACAGGGCCCGTCATACAATGAGCAGTTCTTC.

CDR3 in amino acids: CASNLAGAYNEQFF. CDR3 in DNA: TGTGCCAGCAATCTAGCGGGAGCCTACAATGAGCAGTTCTTC. V gene TRBV27 combines with J gene TRBJ2-1, with TRBD2 identical over 10 bases. This CDR3 is 14 amino acids long. Germline CDR1 and CDR2: MNHEY and SMNVEV (reference sequence). Trimming cost V 7 bases and J 2 bases; bases outside gene matches: 2.

This chain connects TRBV11-3 to TRBJ1-2; D may be TRBD1 (6 bases). Germline assignment: CDR1 SGHNT and CDR2 YENEEA. Trimming removed 5 bases from V and 2 bases from J, with 18 bases in between. The CDR3 consists of 16 residues. In DNA form, the CDR3 reads TGTGCCAGCAGCCCACCTTCCGGGACACAAAACTATGGCTACACCTTC. It translates to CASSPPSGTQNYGYTF.

DNA of the CDR3: TGTGCCAGCAGTTTGGCAGCCGCGGCGGGGGAGACCCAGTACTTC. Its translation: CASSLAAAAGETQYF. This rearrangement joins TRBV28 to TRBJ2-5; D is possibly TRBD2 (6 bases). Trimming pared 3 bases from V and 5 bases from J, leaving 16 bases between. The CDR3 is made up of 15 amino acids. Germline CDR1 and CDR2: MDHEN and SYDVKM.

V gene TRBV12-3 or TRBV12-4 combines with J gene TRBJ2-7; 8 bases agree with TRBD2. After removal of 6 bases from V and 6 bases from J, the junction contained 4 bases not matched to a gene. The CDR3 loop spans 12 amino acids. In nucleotides, the CDR3 is TGTGCCAGCAGCCCCACTAGCGGCGAGCAGTACTTC. It encodes CASSPTSGEQYF.

The count of this clone is one. V and J are TRBV7-2 and TRBJ2-3; 9 bases fit TRBD1. This CDR3 is 17 amino acids long. V lost 1 base to trimming and J lost 5 bases; unmatched junction nucleotides: 10. Germline values: CDR1 SGHTA, CDR2 FQGNSA. This CDR3 reads CASSLGPTGGFQDTQYF. The CDR3 region has the DNA TGTGCCAGCAGCTTAGGGCCAACAGGGGGCTTCCAAGATACGCAGTATTTT.

This chain connects TRBV5-4 to TRBJ2-2; a possible D gene is TRBD1 (5 bases). Germline assignment: CDR1 SGHNT and CDR2 YYREEE (reference sequence). The CDR3 spans 15 residues. Trimming pared 0 bases from V and 1 base from J, leaving 7 bases between. CDR3 sequence: CASSLVDRNTGELFF. The CDR3 DNA reads as TGTGCCAGCAGCTTGGTTGACAGGAACACCGGGGAGCTGTTTTTT. Drawing the rest from reference TRBV5-4 and TRBJ2-2, the complete variable domain is ETGVTQSPTHLIKTRGQQVTLRCSSQSGHNTVSWYQQALGQGPQFIFQYYREEENGRGNFPPRFSGLQFPNYSSELNVNALELDDSALYLCASSLVDRNTGELFFGEGSRLTVL.

V gene TRBV19 combines with J gene TRBJ1-1; the match to TRBD1 covers 8 bases. The CDR3 is 12 residues long. Per the germline V gene, CDR1 is LNHDA and CDR2 is SQIVND (reference sequence). V trimming: 4 bases; J trimming: 7 bases; junction bases outside the gene matches: 2. CDR3: CASSTGQGEAFF. The CDR3 bases are TGTGCCAGTAGTACCGGACAGGGTGAAGCTTTCTTT.

This clone has only one observation. This rearrangement joins TRBV5-4 to TRBJ2-5; D might be TRBD2 (5 bases). The CDR3 runs to 13 residues. Germline V gene sequence: CDR1 SGHNT, CDR2 YYREEE (reference sequence). V lost 4 bases and J 5 bases, leaving 12 bases between the germline ends. The CDR3 coding sequence is TGTGCCAGCAGCCTATCTTCGGGGGAGACCCAGTACTTC. It encodes CASSLSSGETQYF.

The chain is built from TRBV2 and TRBJ2-5; 9 positions match TRBD2. CDR1 and CDR2 from the germline V gene are SNHLY and FYNNEI. The junction had 13 bases not matched to a gene; V was cut back by 7 bases and J by 4 bases. The CDR3 extends over 16 amino acids. The CDR3 nucleotides are TGTGCCAGCACCGGAATGGGAGCGGGAGGTGGAGAGACCCAGTACTTC. Translated, it gives CASTGMGAGGGETQYF.

The chain carries TRBV6-1 and TRBJ2-1; D perhaps matches TRBD2 (6 bases). The V gene's germline CDR1 is MNHNS and CDR2 SASEGT. The CDR3 extends over 16 amino acids. V lost 4 bases and J lost 4, with 17 bases in between. DNA of the CDR3: TGTGCCAGCAGTGGAACCTCGGGAGTGGGGTACAATGAGCAGTTCTTC. Its translation: CASSGTSGVGYNEQFF.

J is TRBJ2-3 and V is TRBV28; 7 bases align to TRBD1. The CDR3 covers 13 residues. V lost 5 bases, J lost 11 bases, and 10 bases stayed unmatched. The germline V gene encodes CDR1 MDHEN and CDR2 SYDVKM. As DNA, the CDR3 is TGTGCCAGCAGTACGACCGGGACAGTCAGGCAGTATTTT. It is translated as CASSTTGTVRQYF.

This rearrangement joins TRBV10-2 to TRBJ2-5, with D tentatively TRBD2 (6 bases). Germline CDR1 reads WSHSY; CDR2 reads SAAADI. This CDR3 region has 14 residues. Trimming cost V 3 bases and J 0 bases, with 8 bases left between them. CDR3 coding DNA: TGCGCCAGCAGTGAAGGGAGGAACCAAGAGACCCAGTACTTC. Its protein product is CASSEGRNQETQYF.

This chain links TRBV7-2 with TRBJ2-1; 11 bases map to TRBD2. Unmatched junction bases numbered 20, after V lost 5 bases and J lost 8 bases. The CDR3 covers 19 residues. The germline V gene has CDR1 SGHTA and CDR2 FQGNSA. The CDR3 spells CASSPRYSGRAVFVDEQFF. Written as DNA, the CDR3 is TGTGCCAGCAGCCCTCGGTATAGCGGGAGGGCCGTATTCGTCGATGAGCAGTTCTTC.

The chain combines TRBV3-1 (or the pseudogene TRBV3-2) with TRBJ2-1, with 13 bases lining up with TRBD2. This CDR3 spans 15 amino acids. With V trimmed by 5 bases and J by 8 bases, 6 bases remained unmatched. Germline CDR1 is LGHDT and CDR2 is YNNKEL (reference sequence). The DNA of the CDR3 is TGTGCCAGCAGCTTACTAGCGGGAGGGGGGGATGAGCAGTTCTTC. Its translation is CASSLLAGGGDEQFF.

The V call is TRBV24-1, the J call TRBJ1-1; D not resolved. CDR3 length equals 11 residues. Germline V gene data show CDR1 as KGHDR and CDR2 as SFDVKD. The V gene lost 8 bases and the J gene lost 5 bases, with 8 bases spanning the gap. The CDR3 DNA sequence: TGTGCCACCACTGCGGGAACTGAAGCTTTCTTT. This sequence encodes CATTAGTEAFF.

The rearrangement joins TRBV24-1 to TRBJ2-7, with a weak D call TRBD2 (6 bases). The CDR3 length is 13 residues. CDR1 and CDR2 from the germline V gene are KGHDR and SFDVKD. V lost 7 bases and J 2 bases, leaving 11 bases between the germline ends. CDR3 DNA sequence: TGTGCCACCAGCGGGACTGAGACCTACGAGCAGTACTTC. This encodes CATSGTETYEQYF.

V is TRBV5-7 and J is TRBJ1-4; TRBD1 aligns across 10 bases. TRBV5-7 is an ORF for which the function is uncertain. This CDR3 region has 18 residues. Trimming removed 0 bases from V and 6 bases from J; junction bases left unmatched: 11. CDR3 bases: TGTGCCAGCAGCTTGGCCGGGACAGGGGACGAAGTCTATGAAAAACTGTTTTTT. It encodes CASSLAGTGDEVYEKLFF.

CDR3 sequence reads: CASSPGDQPQHF. In DNA, the CDR3 is TGTGCCAGCAGTCCGGGGGATCAGCCCCAGCATTTT. The V call is TRBV6-2 or TRBV6-3, the J call TRBJ1-5, with a possible D match to TRBD1 (5 bases). The germline CDR1 and CDR2 sequences are MNHEY and SVGEGT. V lost 5 bases, J lost 5 bases, and 7 bases lay in between. The CDR3 spans 12 residues.

The chain carries TRBV9 and TRBJ2-7; the match to TRBD1 covers 9 bases. The CDR3 has 15 residues. CDR1 SGDLS and CDR2 YYNGEE come from the germline V gene. With V trimmed by 3 bases and J by 6 bases, 10 bases remained unmatched. The CDR3 nucleotides read TGTGCCAGCAGCGCCCAGGACAGGGGTTTGTCCGAGCAGTACTTC. Translation: CASSAQDRGLSEQYF.